This TCR beta chain was sequenced during a study of CD8+CD57+ T cells in acquired aplastic anemia. Turning to the study itself: Recorded DNA amounts for sorted CD4+ and CD8+ cells had an average of approximately 3 ug. Whole-study results and caveats: Patients and controls were found to share fewer than 35 CD8+ CDR3 sequences.

For this clonotype: Its target is unknown.

CDR1 and CDR2 from the germline V gene are SGHNT and YYREEE (reference sequence). The CDR3 sequence is 11 residues long. V was clipped by 0 bases and J by 5 bases, with 2 bases between them. For CDR3 and TCR beta VDJ profiling, genomic DNA was the template used. From the reads, TCRdb called clonotypes with MiXCR, one entry per CDR3 protein. Counted here are some 98,000 distinct CDR3 sequences, roughly two thirds occurring once; the ten biggest clones make up roughly 60%. All patients picked for sequencing had shown, by flow cytometry, an expansion of CD8+CD57+ cells. Patients were untreated when blood was sampled.

The sample was sorted CD4+, CD8+, or CD8+CD57+ T cells (not recorded which) from PBMCs. The chain couples TRBV5-4 to TRBJ2-5; no clear D. The TCR comes from a human donor with aplastic anemia. The CDR3 nucleotides read TGTGCCAGCAGCTTGGCGGAGACCCAGTACTTC. Translation: CASSLAETQYF.